The entry that follows covers one T cell receptor beta chain sequence. Its antigen is as yet unknown. These data originate in a study of CXCR3-negative and CXCR3-positive naive CD8 T cells. Each CD8+ T cell subset was flow-sorted in triplicate. Every sort contained approximately 300,000 cells. Among CD8+ T cells, naive ones were CD45RO-CCR7+CD27+CD95-. Germline V gene data show CDR1 as MGHRA and CDR2 as YSYEKL. The CDR3 length is 15 residues. The libraries of TRB cDNA were prepared using 5' RACE with UMI labels. From the 5' RACE reads, TCRdb lists one entry per CDR3 protein and no DNA. In all, the sample yields over 100,000 distinct CDR3 sequences. Study-wide findings and caveats: Researchers report that CXCR3-positive naive cells carry more hydrophobic TRB CDR3s than CXCR3-negative naive cells. The TRBV-TRBJ usage of naive CXCR3-negative and CXCR3-positive cells was similar, but that of memory cells differed. Naive subsets did not differ in surface CD5, and TRB CDR3 properties served to infer TCR strength.

This receptor was taken from a human donor in good health. Some clones in this sample may be carry-over from other donors' samples. The chain recombines TRBV4-1 with TRBJ2-7; TCRdb's assignment of TRBD1 cannot be checked, as there is no DNA. The sequenced material came from naive CXCR3+ CD8+ T cells from blood. The subset is: CD45RO-CCR7+CD27+CD95- naive CD8+ T cells expressing CXCR3 (TNR3+). The chain's CDR3 is CAGSLTLGALYEQYF.